This is a list of T cell receptor beta chains from one sample in a study of T cells in Graves' hyperthyroidism and ophthalmopathy. A single record per CDR3 protein comes from TCRdb applying MiXCR to the multiplex PCR reads. The repertoire holds 500,000 to 600,000 distinct CDR3 sequences, with over 15% as singletons. Sequences were obtained from blood. The origin of the receptors is a woman under 30 with Graves' hyperthyroidism. The CDR3 runs from the conserved cysteine through the conserved F or W. Fields, in order: clone size, D gene, V gene, J gene, CDR3 protein, CDR3 DNA. D genes are given only for firm matches. Not all rows give a size; the values are once, few, many and, for expanded clones, a class.

clone size: many
D gene: NA
V gene: TRBV12-3/TRBV12-4
J gene: TRBJ1-1
CDR3 protein: CASRPGEDTEAFF
CDR3 DNA: TGTGCCAGCAGACCCGGGGAGGACACTGAAGCTTTCTTT

clone size: many
D gene: NA
V gene: TRBV12-3/TRBV12-4
J gene: TRBJ1-5
CDR3 protein: CASSLGGGNQPQHF
CDR3 DNA: TGTGCCAGCAGCTTGGGGGGAGGGAATCAGCCCCAGCATTTT

clone size: many
D gene: TRBD2
V gene: TRBV30
J gene: TRBJ2-1
CDR3 protein: CAWSTGLGDNEQFF
CDR3 DNA: TGTGCCTGGAGTACGGGACTAGGTGACAATGAGCAGTTCTTC

clone size: many
D gene: TRBD2
V gene: TRBV6-2/TRBV6-3
J gene: TRBJ2-1
CDR3 protein: CASSFPPGLAGSNEQFF
CDR3 DNA: TGTGCCAGCAGTTTTCCCCCGGGACTAGCGGGATCAAATGAGCAGTTCTTC

clone size: NA
D gene: NA
V gene: TRBV7-8
J gene: TRBJ1-6
CDR3 protein: CASSAPGTFNSPLHF
CDR3 DNA: TGTGCCAGCAGCGCCCCCGGGACATTTAATTCACCCCTCCACTTT

clone size: many
D gene: TRBD1
V gene: TRBV30
J gene: TRBJ1-2
CDR3 protein: CAWSVEDRANYGYTF
CDR3 DNA: TGTGCCTGGAGTGTGGAGGACAGGGCAAACTATGGCTACACCTTC

clone size: many
D gene: TRBD2
V gene: TRBV3-1
J gene: TRBJ2-7
CDR3 protein: CASSDDTGTSGTYEQYF
CDR3 DNA: TGTGCCAGCAGCGACGATACTGGAACTAGCGGGACTTACGAGCAGTACTTC

clone size: NA
D gene: TRBD1
V gene: TRBV4-1
J gene: TRBJ1-1
CDR3 protein: CASSQDLTGWRAFF
CDR3 DNA: TGCGCCAGCAGCCAAGATTTGACAGGGTGGAGAGCTTTCTTT

clone size: NA
D gene: TRBD1
V gene: TRBV7-9
J gene: TRBJ2-7
CDR3 protein: CASATARDRGFYEQYF
CDR3 DNA: TGTGCCAGCGCTACAGCCCGGGACAGGGGGTTTTACGAGCAGTACTTC

clone size: many
D gene: TRBD2
V gene: TRBV7-2
J gene: TRBJ2-3
CDR3 protein: CASSLASGRADTQYF
CDR3 DNA: TGTGCCAGCAGCTTAGCCAGCGGGAGGGCAGATACGCAGTATTTT

clone size: many
D gene: TRBD1
V gene: TRBV29-1
J gene: TRBJ1-2
CDR3 protein: CSARGALARGLDYGYTF
CDR3 DNA: TGCAGCGCCCGAGGGGCGTTGGCCAGGGGGCTGGACTATGGCTACACCTTC

clone size: NA
D gene: NA
V gene: TRBV7-2
J gene: TRBJ1-4
CDR3 protein: CASSLAPPPGEKPFF
CDR3 DNA: TGTGCCAGCAGCTTAGCCCCCCCTCCGGGGGAAAAACCGTTTTTT

clone size: many
D gene: NA
V gene: TRBV20-1
J gene: TRBJ2-5
CDR3 protein: CSAREGWETQYF
CDR3 DNA: TGCAGTGCTAGGGAGGGTTGGGAGACCCAGTACTTC

clone size: many
D gene: TRBD2
V gene: TRBV2
J gene: TRBJ2-1
CDR3 protein: CASRGGTSSNEQFF
CDR3 DNA: TGTGCCAGCAGGGGAGGGACTAGCAGCAATGAGCAGTTCTTC

clone size: NA
D gene: NA
V gene: TRBV27
J gene: TRBJ1-2
CDR3 protein: CASSLGGPPGGYTF
CDR3 DNA: TGTGCCAGCAGTCTCGGGGGGCCCCCCGGGGGCTACACCTTC

clone size: many
D gene: NA
V gene: TRBV28
J gene: TRBJ2-2
CDR3 protein: CASSFWGDTGELFF
CDR3 DNA: TGTGCCAGCAGTTTTTGGGGGGACACCGGGGAGCTGTTTTTT

clone size: few
D gene: TRBD1
V gene: TRBV7-9
J gene: TRBJ2-7
CDR3 protein: CASSFTGTGYYEQYF
CDR3 DNA: TGTGCCAGCAGCTTCACCGGGACAGGGTACTACGAGCAGTACTTC

clone size: few
D gene: TRBD1
V gene: TRBV10-1
J gene: TRBJ1-2
CDR3 protein: CASSESITGGDYGYTF
CDR3 DNA: TGCGCCAGCAGTGAGTCGATAACAGGGGGCGACTATGGCTACACCTTC

clone size: NA
D gene: NA
V gene: TRBV14
J gene: TRBJ2-1
CDR3 protein: CASSPRTKTSYNEQFF
CDR3 DNA: TGTGCCAGCAGCCCCAGGACCAAGACCTCCTACAATGAGCAGTTCTTC

clone size: NA
D gene: NA
V gene: TRBV20-1
J gene: TRBJ1-4
CDR3 protein: CSASRAGLNEKLFF
CDR3 DNA: TGCAGTGCTAGTAGGGCAGGGCTTAATGAAAAACTGTTTTTT

clone size: many
D gene: NA
V gene: TRBV28
J gene: TRBJ2-1
CDR3 protein: CASSPLERYHPTDEQFF
CDR3 DNA: TGTGCCAGCAGTCCCCTGGAGAGGTATCACCCAACGGATGAGCAGTTCTTC